This T cell receptor beta chain was obtained from a study of vaccination effects on CD4 cells after COVID-19. The overall study: Sequencing followed a ViraFEST assay step that expanded antigen-specific CD4+ T cells with viral peptide pools. Notes on the study in general: In the study, convalescent patients were few, and early post-infection timepoints were absent.

The CDR3 has 16 residues. V lost 1 base, J lost 4 bases, and 8 bases stayed unmatched. Germline CDR1 is SGHVS and CDR2 is FQNEAQ. Turning to this clone: Its target is not known.

This table comes from immunoSEQ multiplex PCR, and its TCRdb copy is limited to in-frame clones, with some not included. The sample shows tens of thousands of clones, more than 55% of them seen only once. On roughly day 10 of culture, CD4+ T cells were separated out. On days 3 and 7, fresh IL-2 medium replaced half the medium. Sequencing used CD4+ T cells from PBMCs cultured without peptide, obtained before COVID-19 vaccination. This chain joins TRBV7-8 and TRBJ2-5, with TRBD2 matching over 8 bases. The receptor comes from a human donor who received a COVID-19 vaccine. The CDR3 region has the DNA TGTGCCAGCAGCTTAGTGCTCCCTAGCGGGCGAGAGACCCAGTACTTC. Translated: CASSLVLPSGRETQYF.